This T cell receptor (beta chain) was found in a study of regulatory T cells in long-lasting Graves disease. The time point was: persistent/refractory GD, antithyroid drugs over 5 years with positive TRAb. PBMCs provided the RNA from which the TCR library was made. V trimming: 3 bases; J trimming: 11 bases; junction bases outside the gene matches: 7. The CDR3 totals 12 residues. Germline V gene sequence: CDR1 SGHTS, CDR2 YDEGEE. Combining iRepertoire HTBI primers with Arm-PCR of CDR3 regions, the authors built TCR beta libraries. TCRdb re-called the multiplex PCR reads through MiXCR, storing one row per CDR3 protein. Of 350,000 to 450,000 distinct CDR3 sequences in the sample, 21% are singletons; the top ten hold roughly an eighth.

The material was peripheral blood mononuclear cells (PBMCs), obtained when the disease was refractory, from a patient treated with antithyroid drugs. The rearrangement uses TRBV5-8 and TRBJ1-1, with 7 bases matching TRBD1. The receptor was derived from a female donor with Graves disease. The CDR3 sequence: CASSSTGVGAFF. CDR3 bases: TGTGCCAGCAGCTCAACAGGGGTTGGTGCTTTCTTT.